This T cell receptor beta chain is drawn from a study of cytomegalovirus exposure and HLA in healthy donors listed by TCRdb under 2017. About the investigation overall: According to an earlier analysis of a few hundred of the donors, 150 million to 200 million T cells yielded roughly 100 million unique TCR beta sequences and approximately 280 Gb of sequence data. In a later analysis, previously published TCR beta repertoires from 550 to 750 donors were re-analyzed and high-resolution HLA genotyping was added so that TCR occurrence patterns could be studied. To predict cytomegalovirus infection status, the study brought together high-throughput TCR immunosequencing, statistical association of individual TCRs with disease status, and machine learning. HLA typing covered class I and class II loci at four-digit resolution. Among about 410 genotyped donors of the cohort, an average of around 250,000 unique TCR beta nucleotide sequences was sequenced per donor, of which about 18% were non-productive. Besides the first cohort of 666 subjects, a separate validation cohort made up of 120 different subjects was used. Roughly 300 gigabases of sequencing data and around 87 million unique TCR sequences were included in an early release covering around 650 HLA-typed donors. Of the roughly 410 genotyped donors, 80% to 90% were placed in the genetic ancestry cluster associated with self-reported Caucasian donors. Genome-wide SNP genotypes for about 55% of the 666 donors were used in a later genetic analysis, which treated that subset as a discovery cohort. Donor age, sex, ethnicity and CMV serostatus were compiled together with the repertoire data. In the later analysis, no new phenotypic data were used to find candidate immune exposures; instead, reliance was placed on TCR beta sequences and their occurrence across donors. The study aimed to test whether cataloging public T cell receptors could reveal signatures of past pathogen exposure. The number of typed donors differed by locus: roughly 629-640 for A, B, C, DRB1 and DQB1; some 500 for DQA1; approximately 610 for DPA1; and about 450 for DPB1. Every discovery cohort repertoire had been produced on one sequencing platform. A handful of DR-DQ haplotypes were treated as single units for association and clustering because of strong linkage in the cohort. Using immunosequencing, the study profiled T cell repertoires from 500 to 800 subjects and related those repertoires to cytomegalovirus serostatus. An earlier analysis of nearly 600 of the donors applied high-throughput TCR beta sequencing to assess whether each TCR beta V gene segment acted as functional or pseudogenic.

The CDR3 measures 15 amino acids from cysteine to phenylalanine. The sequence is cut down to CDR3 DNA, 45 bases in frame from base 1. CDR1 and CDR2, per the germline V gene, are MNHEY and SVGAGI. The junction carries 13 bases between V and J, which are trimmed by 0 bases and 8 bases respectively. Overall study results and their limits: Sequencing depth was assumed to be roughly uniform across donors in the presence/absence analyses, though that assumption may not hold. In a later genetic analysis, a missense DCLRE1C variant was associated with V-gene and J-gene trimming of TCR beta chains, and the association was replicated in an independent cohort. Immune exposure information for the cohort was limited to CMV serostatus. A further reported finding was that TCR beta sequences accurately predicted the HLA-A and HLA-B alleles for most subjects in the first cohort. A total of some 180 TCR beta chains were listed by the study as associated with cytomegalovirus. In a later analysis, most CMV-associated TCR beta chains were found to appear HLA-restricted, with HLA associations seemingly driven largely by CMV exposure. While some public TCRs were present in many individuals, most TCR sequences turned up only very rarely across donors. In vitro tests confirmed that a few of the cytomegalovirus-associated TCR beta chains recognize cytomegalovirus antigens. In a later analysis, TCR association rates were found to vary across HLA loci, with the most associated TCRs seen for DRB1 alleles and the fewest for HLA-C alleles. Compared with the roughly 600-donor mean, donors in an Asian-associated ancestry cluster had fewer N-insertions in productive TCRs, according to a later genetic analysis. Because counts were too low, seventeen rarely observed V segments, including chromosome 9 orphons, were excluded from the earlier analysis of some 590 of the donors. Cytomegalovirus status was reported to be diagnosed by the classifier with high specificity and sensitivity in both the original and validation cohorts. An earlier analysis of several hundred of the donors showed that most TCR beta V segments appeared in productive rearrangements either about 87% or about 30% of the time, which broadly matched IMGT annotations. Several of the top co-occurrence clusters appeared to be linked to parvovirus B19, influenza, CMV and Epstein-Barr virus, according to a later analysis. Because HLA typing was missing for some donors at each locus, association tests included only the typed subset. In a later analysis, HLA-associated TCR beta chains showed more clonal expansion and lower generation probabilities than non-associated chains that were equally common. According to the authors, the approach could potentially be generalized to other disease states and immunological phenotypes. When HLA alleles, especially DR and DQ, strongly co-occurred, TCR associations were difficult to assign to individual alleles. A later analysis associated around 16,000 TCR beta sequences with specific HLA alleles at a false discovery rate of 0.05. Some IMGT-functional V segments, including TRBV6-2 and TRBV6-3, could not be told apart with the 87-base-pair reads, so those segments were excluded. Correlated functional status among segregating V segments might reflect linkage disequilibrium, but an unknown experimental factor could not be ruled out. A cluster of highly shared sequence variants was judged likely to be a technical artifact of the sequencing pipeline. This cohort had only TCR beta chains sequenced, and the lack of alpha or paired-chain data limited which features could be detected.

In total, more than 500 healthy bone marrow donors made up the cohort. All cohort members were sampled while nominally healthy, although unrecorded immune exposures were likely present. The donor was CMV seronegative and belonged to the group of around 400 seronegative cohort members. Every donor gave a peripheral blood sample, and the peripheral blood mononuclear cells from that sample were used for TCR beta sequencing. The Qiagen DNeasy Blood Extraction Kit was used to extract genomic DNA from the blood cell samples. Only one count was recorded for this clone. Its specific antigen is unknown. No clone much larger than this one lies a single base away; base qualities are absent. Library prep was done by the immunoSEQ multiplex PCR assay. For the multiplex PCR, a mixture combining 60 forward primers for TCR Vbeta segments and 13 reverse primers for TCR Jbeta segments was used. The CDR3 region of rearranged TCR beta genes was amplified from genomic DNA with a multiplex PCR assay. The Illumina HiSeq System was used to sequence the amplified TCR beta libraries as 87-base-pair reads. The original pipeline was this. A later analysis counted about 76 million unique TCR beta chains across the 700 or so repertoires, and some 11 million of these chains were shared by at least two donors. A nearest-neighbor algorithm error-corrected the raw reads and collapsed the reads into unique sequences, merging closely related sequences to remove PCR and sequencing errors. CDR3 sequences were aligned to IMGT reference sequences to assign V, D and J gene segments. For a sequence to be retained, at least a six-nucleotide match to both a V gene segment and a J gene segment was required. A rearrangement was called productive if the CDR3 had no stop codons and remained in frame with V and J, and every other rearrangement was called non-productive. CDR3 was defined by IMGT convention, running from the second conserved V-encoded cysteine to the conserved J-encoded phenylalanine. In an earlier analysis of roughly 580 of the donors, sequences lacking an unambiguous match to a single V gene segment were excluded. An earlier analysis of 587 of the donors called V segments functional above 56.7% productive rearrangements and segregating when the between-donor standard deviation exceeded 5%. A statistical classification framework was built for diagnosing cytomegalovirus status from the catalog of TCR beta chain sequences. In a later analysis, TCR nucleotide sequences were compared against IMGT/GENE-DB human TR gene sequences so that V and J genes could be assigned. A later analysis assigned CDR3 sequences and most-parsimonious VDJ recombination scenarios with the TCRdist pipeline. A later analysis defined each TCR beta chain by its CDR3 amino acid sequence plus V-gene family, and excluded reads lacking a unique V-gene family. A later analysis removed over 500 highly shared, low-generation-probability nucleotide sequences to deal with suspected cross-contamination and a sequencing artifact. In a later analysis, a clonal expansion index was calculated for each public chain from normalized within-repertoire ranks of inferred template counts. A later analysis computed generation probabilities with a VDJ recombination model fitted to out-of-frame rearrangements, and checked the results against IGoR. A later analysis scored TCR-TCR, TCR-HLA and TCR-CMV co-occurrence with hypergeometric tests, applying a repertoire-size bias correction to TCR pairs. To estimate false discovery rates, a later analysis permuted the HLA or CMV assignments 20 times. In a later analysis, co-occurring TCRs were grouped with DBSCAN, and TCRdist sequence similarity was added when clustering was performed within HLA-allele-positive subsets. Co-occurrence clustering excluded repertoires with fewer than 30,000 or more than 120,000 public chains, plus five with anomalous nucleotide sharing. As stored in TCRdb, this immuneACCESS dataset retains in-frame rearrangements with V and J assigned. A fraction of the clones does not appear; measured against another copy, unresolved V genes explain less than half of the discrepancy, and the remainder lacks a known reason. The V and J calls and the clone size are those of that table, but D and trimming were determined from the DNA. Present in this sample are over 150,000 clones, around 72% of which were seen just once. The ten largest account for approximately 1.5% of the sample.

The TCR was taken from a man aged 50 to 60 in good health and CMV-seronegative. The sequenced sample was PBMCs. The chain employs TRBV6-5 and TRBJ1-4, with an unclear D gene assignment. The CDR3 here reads CASSYSAGSGEKLFF. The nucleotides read TGTGCCAGCAGTTACTCGGCAGGTTCTGGAGAAAAACTGTTTTTT.